This T cell receptor beta chain originates from a study of OX40 agonist ivuxolimab in advanced cancers. Study details: Patients were dosed intravenously with ivuxolimab at 0.01 to 10 mg/kg every 2 weeks. From 23 to 79 years was the age range, with a mean of 60 years, and about 83% were male. General observations from the study: With doses of 0.1-3.0 mg/kg, partial responders showed among the lowest clonal expansion.

Measured with immunoSEQ multiplex PCR; TCRdb has only the in-frame clones, and not every one. There are fewer than 90,000 clones in the sample; around 86% occur only once, and 2.5% to 3% lies in the top ten. The CDR3 consists of 16 residues. V was cut by 0 bases and J by 4 bases, with 14 bases left in between. Germline CDR1 SGDLS, CDR2 YYNGEE. This clone was counted between two and nine times. The antigen is undetermined. Autoimmune disease history or systemic immunosuppression disqualified patients. The V gene is TRBV9, the J gene TRBJ1-3, with a weak D call TRBD1 (5 bases). The receptor was derived from an adult with an advanced solid tumor such as melanoma, head and neck, liver or kidney cancer. This specimen was CD4+ or CD8+ T cells sorted from blood, taken in a trial of the OX40 agonist ivuxolimab. As DNA, the CDR3 is TGTGCCAGCAGCGTAGCTACAGGCTTAAACGGAAACACCATATATTTT. Protein product: CASSVATGLNGNTIYF.